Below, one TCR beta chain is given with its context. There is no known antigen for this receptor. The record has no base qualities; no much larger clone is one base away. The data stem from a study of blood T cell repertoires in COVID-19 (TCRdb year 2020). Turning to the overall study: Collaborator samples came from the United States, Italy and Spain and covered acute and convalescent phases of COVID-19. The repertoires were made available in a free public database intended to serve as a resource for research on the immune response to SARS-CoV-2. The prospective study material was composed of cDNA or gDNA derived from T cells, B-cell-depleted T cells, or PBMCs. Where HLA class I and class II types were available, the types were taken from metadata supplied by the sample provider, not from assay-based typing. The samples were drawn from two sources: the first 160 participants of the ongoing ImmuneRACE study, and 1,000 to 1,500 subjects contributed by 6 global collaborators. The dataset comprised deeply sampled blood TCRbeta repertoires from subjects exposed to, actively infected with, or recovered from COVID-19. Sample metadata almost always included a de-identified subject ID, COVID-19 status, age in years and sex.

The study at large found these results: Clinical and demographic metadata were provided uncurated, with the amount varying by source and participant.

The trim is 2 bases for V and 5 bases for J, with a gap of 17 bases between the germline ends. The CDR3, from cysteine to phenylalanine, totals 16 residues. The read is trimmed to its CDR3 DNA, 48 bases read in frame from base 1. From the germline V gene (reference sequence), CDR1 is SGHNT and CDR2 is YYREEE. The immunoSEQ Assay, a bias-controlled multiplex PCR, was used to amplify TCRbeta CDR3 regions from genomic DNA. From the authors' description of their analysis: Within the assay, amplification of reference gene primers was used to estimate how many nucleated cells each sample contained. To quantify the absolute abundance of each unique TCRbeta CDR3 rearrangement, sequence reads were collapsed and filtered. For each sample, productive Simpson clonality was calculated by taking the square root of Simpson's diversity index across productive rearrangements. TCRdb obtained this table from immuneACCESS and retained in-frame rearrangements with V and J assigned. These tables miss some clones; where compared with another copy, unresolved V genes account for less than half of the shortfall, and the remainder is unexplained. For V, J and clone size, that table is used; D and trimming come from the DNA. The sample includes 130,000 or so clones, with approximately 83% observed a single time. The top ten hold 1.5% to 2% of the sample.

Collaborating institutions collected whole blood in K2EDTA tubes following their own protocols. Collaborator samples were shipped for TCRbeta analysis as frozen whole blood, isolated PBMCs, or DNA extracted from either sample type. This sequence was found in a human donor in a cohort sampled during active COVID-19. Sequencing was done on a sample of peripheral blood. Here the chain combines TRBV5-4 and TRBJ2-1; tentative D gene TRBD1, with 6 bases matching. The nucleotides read TGTGCCAGCAGCTTTTTCAGGGGTTCGGCGAACAATGAGCAGTTCTTC. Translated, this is CASSFFRGSANNEQFF.